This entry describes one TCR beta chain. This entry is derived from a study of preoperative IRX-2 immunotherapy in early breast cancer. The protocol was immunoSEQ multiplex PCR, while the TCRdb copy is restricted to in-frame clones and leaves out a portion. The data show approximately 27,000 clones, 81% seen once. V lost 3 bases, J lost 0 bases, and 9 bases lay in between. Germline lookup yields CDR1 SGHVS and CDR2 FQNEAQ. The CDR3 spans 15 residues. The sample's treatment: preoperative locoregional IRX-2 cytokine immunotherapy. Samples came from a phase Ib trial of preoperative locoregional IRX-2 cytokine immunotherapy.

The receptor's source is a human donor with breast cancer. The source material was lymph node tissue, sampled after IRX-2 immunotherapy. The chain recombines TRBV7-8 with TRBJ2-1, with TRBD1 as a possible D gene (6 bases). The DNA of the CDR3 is TGTGCCAGCAGCTTGGTGGGGGCCTCCTACAATGAGCAGTTCTTC. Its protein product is CASSLVGASYNEQFF.